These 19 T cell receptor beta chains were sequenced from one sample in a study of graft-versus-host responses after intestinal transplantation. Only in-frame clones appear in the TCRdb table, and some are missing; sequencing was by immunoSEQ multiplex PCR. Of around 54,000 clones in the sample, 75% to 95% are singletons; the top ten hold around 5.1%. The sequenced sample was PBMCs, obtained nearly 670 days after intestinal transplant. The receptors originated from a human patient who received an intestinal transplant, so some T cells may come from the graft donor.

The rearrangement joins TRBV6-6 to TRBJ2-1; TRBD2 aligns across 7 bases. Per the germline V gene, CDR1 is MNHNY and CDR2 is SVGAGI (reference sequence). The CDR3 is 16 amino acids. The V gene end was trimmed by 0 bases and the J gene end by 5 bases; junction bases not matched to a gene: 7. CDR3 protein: CASSYSLAGENNEQFF. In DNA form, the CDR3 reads TGTGCCAGCAGTTACTCGTTGGCGGGGGAAAACAATGAGCAGTTCTTC.

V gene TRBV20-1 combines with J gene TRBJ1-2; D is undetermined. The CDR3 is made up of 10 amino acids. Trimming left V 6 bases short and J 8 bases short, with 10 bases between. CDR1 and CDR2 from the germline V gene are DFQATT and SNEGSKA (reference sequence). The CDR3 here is CSAPDGGYTF. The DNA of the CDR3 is TGCAGTGCCCCGGACGGAGGCTACACCTTC.

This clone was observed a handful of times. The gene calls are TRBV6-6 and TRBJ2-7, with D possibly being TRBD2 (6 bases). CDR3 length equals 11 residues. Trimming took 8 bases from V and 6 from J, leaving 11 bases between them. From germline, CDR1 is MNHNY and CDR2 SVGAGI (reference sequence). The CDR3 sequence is CASSGSREQYF. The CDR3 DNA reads TGTGCCAGCTCCGGGAGCCGCGAGCAGTACTTC.

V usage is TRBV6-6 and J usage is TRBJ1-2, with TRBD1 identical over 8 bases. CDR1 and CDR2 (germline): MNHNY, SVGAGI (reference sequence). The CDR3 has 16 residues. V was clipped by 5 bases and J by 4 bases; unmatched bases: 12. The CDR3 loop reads CASSAATGAHFYGYTF. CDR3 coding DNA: TGTGCCAGCAGTGCCGCGACAGGGGCCCATTTCTATGGCTACACCTTC.

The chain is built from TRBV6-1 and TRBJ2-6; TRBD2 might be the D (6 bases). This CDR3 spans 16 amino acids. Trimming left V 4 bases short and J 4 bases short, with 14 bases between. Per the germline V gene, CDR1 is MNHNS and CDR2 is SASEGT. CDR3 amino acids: CASSAQWGDGANVLTF. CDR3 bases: TGTGCCAGCAGTGCCCAGTGGGGGGACGGGGCCAACGTCCTGACTTTC.

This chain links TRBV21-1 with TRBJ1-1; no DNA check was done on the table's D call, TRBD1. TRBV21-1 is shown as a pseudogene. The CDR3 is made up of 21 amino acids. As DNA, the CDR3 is TGTGCCAGCAGCCGTACTTTACAGGGGGCGAGGGGAAACCGCTGCGAGCTTGAAGCTTTCTTT. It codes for CASSRTLQGARGNRCELEAFF.

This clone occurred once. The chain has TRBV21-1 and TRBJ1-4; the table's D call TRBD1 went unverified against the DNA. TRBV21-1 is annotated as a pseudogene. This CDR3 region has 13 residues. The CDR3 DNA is TGTGCCAGCATAGGGACAGCTAATGAAAAACTGTTTTTT. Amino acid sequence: CASIGTANEKLFF.

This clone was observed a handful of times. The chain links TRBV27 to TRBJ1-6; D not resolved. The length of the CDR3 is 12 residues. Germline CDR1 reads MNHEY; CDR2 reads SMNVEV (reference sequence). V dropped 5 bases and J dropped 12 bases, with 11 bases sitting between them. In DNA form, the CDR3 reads TGTGCCAGCAGTGACCGTGTAAAACCCCTCCACTTT. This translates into CASSDRVKPLHF.

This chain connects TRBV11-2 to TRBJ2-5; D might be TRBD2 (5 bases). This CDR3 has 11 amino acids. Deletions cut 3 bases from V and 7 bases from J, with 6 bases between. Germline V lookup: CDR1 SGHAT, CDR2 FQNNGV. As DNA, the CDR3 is TGTGCCAGCAGCTTCCGGGGGACCCAGTACTTC. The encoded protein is CASSFRGTQYF.

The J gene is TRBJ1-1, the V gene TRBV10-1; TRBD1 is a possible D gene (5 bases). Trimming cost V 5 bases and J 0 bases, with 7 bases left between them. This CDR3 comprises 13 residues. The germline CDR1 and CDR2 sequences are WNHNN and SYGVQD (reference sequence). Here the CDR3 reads CASSKGMNTEAFF. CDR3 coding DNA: TGCGCCAGCAGTAAGGGGATGAACACTGAAGCTTTCTTT.

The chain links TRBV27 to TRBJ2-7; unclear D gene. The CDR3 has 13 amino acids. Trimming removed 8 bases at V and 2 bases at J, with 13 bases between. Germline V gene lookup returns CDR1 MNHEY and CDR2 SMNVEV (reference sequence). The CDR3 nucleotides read TGTGCCAGCGGAACCACTGGGGCCTACGAGCAGTACTTC. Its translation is CASGTTGAYEQYF.

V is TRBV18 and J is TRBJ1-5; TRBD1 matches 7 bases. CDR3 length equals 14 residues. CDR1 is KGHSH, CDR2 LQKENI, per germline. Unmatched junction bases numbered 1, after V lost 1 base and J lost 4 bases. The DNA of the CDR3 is TGTGCCAGCTCACCACTACAGGGGAATCAGCCCCAGCATTTT. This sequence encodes CASSPLQGNQPQHF.

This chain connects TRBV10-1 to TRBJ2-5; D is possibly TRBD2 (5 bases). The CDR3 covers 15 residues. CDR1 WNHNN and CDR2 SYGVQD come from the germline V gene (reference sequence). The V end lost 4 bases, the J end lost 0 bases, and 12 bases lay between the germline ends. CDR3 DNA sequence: TGCGCCAGCAGTGCGTCGGCGGGCCACCAAGAGACCCAGTACTTC. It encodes CASSASAGHQETQYF.

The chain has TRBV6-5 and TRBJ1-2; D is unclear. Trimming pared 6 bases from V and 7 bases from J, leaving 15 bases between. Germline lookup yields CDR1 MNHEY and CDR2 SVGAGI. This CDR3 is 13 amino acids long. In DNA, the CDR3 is TGTGCCAGCAGACTCGACGGGTCCAGTGGCTACACCTTC. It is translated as CASRLDGSSGYTF.

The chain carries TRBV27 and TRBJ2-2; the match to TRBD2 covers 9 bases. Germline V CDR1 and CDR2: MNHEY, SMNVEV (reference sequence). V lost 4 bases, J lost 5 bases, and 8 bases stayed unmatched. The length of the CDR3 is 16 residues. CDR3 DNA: TGTGCCAGCAGTTCGCCAGCGGGGGGAGGAACCGGGGAGCTGTTTTTT. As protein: CASSSPAGGGTGELFF.

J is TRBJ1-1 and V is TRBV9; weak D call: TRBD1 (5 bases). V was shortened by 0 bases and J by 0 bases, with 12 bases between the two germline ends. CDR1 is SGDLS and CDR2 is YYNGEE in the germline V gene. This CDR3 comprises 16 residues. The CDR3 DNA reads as TGTGCCAGCAGCGTAGGGTTGCAGGGATTGAACACTGAAGCTTTCTTT. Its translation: CASSVGLQGLNTEAFF.

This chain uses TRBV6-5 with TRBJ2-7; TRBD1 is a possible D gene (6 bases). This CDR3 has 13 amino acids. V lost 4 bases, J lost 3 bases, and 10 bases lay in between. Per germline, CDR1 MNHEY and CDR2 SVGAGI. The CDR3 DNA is TGTGCCAGCAGTTTGTACAGGGACTACGAGCAGTACTTC. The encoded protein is CASSLYRDYEQYF.

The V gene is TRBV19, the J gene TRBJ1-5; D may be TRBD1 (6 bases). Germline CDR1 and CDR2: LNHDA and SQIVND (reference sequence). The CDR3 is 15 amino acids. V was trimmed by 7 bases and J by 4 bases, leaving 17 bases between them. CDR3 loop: CASKGTGRGNQPQHF. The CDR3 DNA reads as TGTGCCAGTAAGGGGACTGGCAGGGGAAATCAGCCCCAGCATTTT.

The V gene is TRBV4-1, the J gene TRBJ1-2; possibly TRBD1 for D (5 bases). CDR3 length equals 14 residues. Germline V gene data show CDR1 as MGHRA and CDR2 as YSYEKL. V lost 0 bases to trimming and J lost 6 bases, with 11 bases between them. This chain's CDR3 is CASSQDPRANGYTF. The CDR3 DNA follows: TGCGCCAGCAGCCAAGATCCCAGGGCGAATGGCTACACCTTC.